This T cell receptor (beta chain) was recovered during a study of human T cells and chemical hapten exposure. Study summary: Sensitization used 2% DPC on around 2 cm by around 2 cm upper inner arm skin. Mainly, slight library volume differences in the pool made TCR yields vary.

Trimming took off 3 bases at V and 7 bases at J, with 9 bases between the two ends. The CDR3 totals 12 residues. Germline V gene sequence: CDR1 LNHDA, CDR2 SQIVND (reference sequence). TCRdb called the RACE reads again in MiXCR, with one record for every CDR3 protein. The sample holds around 120,000 distinct CDR3 sequences, roughly 13% seen once. The time point here: patch test 1, 2 weeks after DPC sensitization. The treatment denotes: therapeutic diphenylcyclopropenone sensitization with weekly scalp DPC. This TCR was recovered from a man younger than 35 with alopecia areata. Some clones in this sample may be carry-over from other donors' samples. Here the sequenced sample was whole blood, taken in connection with sensitization to the hapten diphenylcyclopropenone (DPC). The V call is TRBV19, the J call TRBJ1-2, with D hard to call. The CDR3 bases are TGTGCCAGTAGTATGCGGAGTCTTGGCTACACCTTC. This sequence encodes CASSMRSLGYTF.